These 11 T cell receptor beta chains originate from one sample sequenced in a study of T cells in Graves' hyperthyroidism and ophthalmopathy (dated by TCRdb to the late 2010s). To prepare the library, multiplex PCR was applied. The sample was run on an Illumina HiSeq 2000. TCR beta CDR3 regions were amplified from RNA transcripts. A first-round RT-PCR of the TCR CDR3 used the HTBI primer set with the Qiagen OneStep RT-PCR kit. TCRdb itself trimmed the public reads at Q25 with fastp, ran MiXCR and retained productive beta chains. Rows are combined by CDR3 protein, so each entry shows the most common genes and DNA. The sample has fewer than 300,000 distinct CDR3 sequences on record, approximately 14% of them singletons. The ten largest account for over 30% of the sample. Source material: blood. The receptors were sampled from a woman aged 45-65 years with Graves' hyperthyroidism that later progressed to Graves' ophthalmopathy.

CDR3 sequence (DNA): TGTGCCAGCAGCCCGCGTGGGGTGATGGGTTCCATTGAGCAGTTCTTC. As protein: CASSPRGVMGSIEQFF. The V and J genes are TRBV14 and TRBJ2-1; D is undetermined. This CDR3 comprises 16 residues. The germline gives CDR1 SGHDN, CDR2 FVKESK. The V gene lost 4 bases and the J gene lost 9 bases, with 22 bases spanning the gap.

There are many counts of this clonotype. The chain combines TRBV12-3 or TRBV12-4 with TRBJ2-7; D remains ambiguous. Trimming removed 4 bases at V and 7 bases at J, with 8 bases between. The CDR3 covers 11 residues. CDR3 sequence (DNA): TGTGCCAGCAGTTCTGTCGCGGAGCAGTACTTC. Translated: CASSSVAEQYF.

This clonotype occurred many times. The rearrangement links TRBV2 to TRBJ2-5, with 11 nucleotides matching TRBD2. Germline V gene sequence: CDR1 SNHLY, CDR2 FYNNEI. The CDR3 is 18 amino acids. The ends lost 2 bases at V and 0 bases at J; junction bases unmatched: 8. This CDR3 reads CASSEIGWGLADQETQYF. CDR3 sequence (DNA): TGTGCCAGCAGTGAAATTGGTTGGGGACTAGCGGACCAAGAGACCCAGTACTTC.

This clonotype has ten or more counts. The chain recombines TRBV6-2 or TRBV6-3 with TRBJ2-2; 7 positions agree with TRBD1. Germline CDR1 reads MNHEY; CDR2 reads SVGEGT. There are 15 residues in the CDR3. After removal of 2 bases from V and 5 bases from J, the junction contained 5 bases not matched to a gene. The CDR3 loop is CASSYEGAGTGELFF. The CDR3 coding sequence is TGTGCCAGCAGTTACGAGGGGGCTGGGACCGGGGAGCTGTTTTTT.

The V gene is TRBV30, the J gene TRBJ2-3; D is possibly TRBD2 (7 bases). V dropped 0 bases and J dropped 2 bases, with 12 bases sitting between them. The CDR3 consists of 15 residues. Germline V lookup: CDR1 GTSNPN, CDR2 SVGIG (reference sequence). CDR3 DNA sequence: TGTGCCTGGAGTGTAAGGGGGGGGATCACAGATACGCAGTATTTT. As protein: CAWSVRGGITDTQYF.

In its sample, this clonotype was seen many times. The V call is TRBV29-1, the J call TRBJ2-7; 10 bases align to TRBD2. The V and J ends lost 6 bases and 2 bases, in that order; junction bases with no gene match: 7. The CDR3 extends over 14 amino acids. CDR1 and CDR2 (germline): SQVTM, ANQGSEA. CDR3 in DNA: TGCAGCGTATCCCGGACTAGCGGAACCTACGAGCAGTACTTC. As protein: CSVSRTSGTYEQYF.

V gene TRBV20-1 combines with J gene TRBJ2-7; 7 bases are a match to TRBD2. Germline lookup yields CDR1 DFQATT and CDR2 SNEGSKA (reference sequence). V dropped 0 bases and J dropped 2; count of bases not matched to a gene: 7. This CDR3 has 15 amino acids. CDR3 coding DNA: TGCAGTGCTAGAGATAGACGGGAGGTGACCTACGAGCAGTACTTC. Amino acid sequence: CSARDRREVTYEQYF.

In this sample, this clonotype turned up many times. The chain joins TRBV7-8 to TRBJ2-2; TRBD1 aligns across 9 bases. The CDR3 runs 15 residues. Germline V gene lookup returns CDR1 SGHVS and CDR2 FQNEAQ. The V and J ends lost 5 bases and 7 bases, in that order; junction bases with no gene match: 8. The DNA for the CDR3 is TGTGCCAGCAGCAGTACAGGGGGCGCGGTCGGGGAGCTGTTTTTT. This sequence encodes CASSSTGGAVGELFF.

This clonotype has only a few counts. The genes are TRBV4-1 and TRBJ1-6, with D possibly matching TRBD1 (6 bases). The CDR3 covers 17 residues. V was shortened by 1 base and J by 5 bases, with 15 bases between the two germline ends. The germline gives CDR1 MGHRA, CDR2 YSYEKL. The CDR3 sequence is CASSQAHRDTDNSPLHF. CDR3 nucleotides: TGCGCCAGCAGCCAAGCGCACCGGGACACGGATAATTCACCCCTCCACTTT.

This clonotype occurred many times. The chain recombines TRBV30 with TRBJ2-5; maybe TRBD1 (6 bases). The CDR3 spans 13 residues. Germline V gives CDR1 GTSNPN, CDR2 SVGIG (reference sequence). Deletions cut 3 bases from V and 5 bases from J, with 13 bases between. Here the CDR3 reads CAWRSQGVETQYF. The CDR3 nucleotides are TGTGCCTGGAGGTCACAGGGTGTGGAGACCCAGTACTTC.

The CDR3 region is CASSFGGGTDTQYF. Here the CDR3 DNA reads TGTGCCAGCAGTTTCGGAGGGGGCACAGATACGCAGTATTTT. This chain links TRBV12-3 or TRBV12-4 with TRBJ2-3; perhaps TRBD2 as D (6 bases). Trimming shortened V by 3 bases and J by 1 base, and 8 bases separated the two germline ends. The CDR3 is 14 amino acids.